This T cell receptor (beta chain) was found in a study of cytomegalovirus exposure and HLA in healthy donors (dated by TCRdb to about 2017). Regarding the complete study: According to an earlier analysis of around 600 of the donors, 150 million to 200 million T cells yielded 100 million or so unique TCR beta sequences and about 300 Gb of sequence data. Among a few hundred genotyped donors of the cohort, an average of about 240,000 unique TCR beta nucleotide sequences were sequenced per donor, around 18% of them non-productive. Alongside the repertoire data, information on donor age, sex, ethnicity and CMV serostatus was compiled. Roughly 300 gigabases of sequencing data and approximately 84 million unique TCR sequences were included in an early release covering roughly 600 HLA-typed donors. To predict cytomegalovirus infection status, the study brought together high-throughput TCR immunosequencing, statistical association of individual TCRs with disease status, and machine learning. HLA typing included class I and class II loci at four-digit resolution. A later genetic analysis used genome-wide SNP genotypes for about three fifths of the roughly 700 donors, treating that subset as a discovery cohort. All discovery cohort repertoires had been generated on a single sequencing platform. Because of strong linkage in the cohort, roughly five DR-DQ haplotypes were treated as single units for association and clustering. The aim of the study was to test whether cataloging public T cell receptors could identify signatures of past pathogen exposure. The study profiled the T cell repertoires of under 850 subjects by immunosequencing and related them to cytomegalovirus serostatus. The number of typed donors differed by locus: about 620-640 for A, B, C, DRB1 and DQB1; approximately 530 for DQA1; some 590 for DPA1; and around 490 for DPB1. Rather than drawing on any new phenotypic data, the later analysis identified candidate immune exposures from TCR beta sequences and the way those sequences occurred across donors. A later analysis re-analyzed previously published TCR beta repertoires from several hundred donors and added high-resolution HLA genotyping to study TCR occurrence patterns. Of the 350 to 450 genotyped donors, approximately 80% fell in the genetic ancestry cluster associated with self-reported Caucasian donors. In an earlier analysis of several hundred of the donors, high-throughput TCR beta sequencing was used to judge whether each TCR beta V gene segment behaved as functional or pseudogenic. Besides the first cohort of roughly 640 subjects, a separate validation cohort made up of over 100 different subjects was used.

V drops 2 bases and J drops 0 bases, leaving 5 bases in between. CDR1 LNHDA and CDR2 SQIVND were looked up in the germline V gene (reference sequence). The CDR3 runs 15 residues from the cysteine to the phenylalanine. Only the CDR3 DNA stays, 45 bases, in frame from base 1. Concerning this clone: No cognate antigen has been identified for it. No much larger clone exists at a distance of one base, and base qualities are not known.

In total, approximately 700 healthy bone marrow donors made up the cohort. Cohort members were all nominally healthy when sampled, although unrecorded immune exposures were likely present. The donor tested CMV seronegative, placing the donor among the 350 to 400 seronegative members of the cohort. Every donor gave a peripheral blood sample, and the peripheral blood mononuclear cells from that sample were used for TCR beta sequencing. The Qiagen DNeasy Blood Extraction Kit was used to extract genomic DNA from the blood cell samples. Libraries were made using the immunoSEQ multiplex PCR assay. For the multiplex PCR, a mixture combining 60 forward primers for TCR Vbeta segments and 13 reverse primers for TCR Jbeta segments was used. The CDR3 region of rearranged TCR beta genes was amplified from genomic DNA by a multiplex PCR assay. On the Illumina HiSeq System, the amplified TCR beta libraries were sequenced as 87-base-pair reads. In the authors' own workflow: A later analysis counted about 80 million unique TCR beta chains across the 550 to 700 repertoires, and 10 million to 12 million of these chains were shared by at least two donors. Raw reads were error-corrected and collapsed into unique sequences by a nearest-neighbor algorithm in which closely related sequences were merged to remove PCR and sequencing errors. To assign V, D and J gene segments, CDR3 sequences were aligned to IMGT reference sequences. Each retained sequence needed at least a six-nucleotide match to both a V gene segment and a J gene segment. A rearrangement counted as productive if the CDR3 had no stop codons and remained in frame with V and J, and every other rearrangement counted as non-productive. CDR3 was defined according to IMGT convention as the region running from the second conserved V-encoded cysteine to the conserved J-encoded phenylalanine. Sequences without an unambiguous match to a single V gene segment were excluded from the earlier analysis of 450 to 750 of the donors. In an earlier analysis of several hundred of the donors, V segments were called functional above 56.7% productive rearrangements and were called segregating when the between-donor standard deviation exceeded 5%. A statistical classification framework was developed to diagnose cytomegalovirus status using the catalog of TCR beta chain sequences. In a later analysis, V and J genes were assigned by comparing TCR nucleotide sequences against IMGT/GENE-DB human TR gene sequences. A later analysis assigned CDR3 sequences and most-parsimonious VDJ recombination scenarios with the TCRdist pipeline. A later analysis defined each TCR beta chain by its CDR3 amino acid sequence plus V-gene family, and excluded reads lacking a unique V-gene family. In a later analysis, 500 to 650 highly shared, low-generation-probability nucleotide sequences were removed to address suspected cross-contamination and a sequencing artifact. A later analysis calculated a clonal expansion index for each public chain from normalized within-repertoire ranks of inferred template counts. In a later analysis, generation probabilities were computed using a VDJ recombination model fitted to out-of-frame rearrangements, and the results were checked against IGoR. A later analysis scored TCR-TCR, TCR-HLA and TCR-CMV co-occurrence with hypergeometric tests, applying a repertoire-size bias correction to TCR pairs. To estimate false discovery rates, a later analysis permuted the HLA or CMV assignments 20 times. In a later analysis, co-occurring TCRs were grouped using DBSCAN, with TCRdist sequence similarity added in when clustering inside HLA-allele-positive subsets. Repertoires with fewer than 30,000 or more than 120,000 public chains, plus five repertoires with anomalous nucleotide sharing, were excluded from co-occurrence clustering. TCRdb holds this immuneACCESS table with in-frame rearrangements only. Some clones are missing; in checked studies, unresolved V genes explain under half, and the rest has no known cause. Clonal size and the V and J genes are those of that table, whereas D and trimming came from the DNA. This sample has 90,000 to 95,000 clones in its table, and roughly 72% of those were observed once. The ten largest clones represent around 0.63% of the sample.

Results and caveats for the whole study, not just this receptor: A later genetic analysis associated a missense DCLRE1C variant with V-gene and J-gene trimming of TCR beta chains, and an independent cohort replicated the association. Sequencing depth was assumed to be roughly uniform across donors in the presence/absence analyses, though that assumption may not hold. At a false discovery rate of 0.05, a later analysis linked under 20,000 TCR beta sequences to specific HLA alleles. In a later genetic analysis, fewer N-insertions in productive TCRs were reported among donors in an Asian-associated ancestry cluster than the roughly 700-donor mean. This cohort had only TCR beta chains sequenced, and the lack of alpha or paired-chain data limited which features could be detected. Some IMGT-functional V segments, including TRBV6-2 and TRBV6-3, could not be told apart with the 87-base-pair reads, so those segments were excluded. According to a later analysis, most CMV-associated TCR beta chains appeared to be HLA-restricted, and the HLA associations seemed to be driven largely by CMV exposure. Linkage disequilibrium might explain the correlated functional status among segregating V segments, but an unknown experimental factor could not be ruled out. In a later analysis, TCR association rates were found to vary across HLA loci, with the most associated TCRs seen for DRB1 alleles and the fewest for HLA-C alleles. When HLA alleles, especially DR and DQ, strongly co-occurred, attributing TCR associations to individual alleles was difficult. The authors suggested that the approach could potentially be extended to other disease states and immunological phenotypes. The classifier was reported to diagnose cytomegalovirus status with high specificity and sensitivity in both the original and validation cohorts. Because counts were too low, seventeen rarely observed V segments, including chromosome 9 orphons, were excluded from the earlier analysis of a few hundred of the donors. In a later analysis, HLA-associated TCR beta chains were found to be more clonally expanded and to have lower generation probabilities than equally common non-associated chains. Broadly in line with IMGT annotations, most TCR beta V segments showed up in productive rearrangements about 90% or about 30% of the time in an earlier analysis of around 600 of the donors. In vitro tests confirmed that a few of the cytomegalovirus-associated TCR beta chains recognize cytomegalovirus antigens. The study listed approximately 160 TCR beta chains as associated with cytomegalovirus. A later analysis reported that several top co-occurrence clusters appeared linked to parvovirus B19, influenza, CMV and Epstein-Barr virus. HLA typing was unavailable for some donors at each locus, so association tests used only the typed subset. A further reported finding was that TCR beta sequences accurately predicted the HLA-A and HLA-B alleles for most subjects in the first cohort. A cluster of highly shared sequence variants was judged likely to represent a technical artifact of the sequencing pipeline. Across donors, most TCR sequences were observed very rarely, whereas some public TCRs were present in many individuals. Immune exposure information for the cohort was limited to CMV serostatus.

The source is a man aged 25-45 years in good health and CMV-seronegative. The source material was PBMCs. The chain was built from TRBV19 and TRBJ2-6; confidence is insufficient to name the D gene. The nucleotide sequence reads TGTGCCAGTAGTATAAGAGTCTCTGGGGCCAACGTCCTGACTTTC. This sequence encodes CASSIRVSGANVLTF.